This T cell receptor beta chain was identified in a study of blood T cell repertoires in COVID-19. At the level of the study: Both acute and convalescent COVID-19 samples were obtained from the United States, Italy and Spain. In each case, the material was cDNA or gDNA derived from T cells, B-cell-depleted T cells, or PBMCs.

The CDR3 is 15 residues long. How the authors handled the data: Counts of nucleated cells, estimated from reference gene primer amplification, were obtained. Some clones are missing from TCRdb's copy, which holds only in-frame ones; the method was immunoSEQ multiplex PCR. Clone size and V and J calls were adopted from that table, with D and trimming inferred from the DNA. Of over 65,000 clones listed, 81% were seen once; the top ten hold 44%. The TCR originated in a man older than 75 with acute or convalescent COVID-19. This sequence joins TRBV21-1 and TRBJ2-1; the table calls TRBD2, which could not be checked here. TRBV21-1 is listed as a pseudogene. Material: peripheral blood. DNA for the CDR3: TGTGCCAGCAGCAAAGGGACTAGCGGGGACAATGAGCAGTTCTTC. It is translated as CASSKGTSGDNEQFF.